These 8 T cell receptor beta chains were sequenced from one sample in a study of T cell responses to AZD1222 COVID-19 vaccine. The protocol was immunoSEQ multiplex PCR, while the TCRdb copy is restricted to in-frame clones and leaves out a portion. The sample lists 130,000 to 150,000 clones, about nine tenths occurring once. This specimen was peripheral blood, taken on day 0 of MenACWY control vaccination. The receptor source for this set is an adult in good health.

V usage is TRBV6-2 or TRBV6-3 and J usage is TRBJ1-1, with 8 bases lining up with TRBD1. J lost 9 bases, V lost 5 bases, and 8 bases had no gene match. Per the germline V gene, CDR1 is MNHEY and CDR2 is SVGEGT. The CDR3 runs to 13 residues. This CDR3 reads CASSHPGDRQAFF. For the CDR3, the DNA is TGTGCCAGCAGTCACCCGGGGGACAGGCAAGCTTTCTTT.

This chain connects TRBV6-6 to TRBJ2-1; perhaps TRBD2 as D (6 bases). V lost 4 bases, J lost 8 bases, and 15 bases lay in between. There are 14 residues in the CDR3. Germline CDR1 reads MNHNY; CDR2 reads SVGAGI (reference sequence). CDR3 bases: TGTGCCAGCAGTTTTCGACTAGACGGAGATGAGCAGTTCTTC. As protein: CASSFRLDGDEQFF.

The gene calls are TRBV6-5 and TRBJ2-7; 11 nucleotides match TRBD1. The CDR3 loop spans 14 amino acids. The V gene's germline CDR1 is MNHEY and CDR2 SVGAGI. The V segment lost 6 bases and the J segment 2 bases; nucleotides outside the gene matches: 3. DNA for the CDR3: TGTGCCAGCAGCATGGACAGGGGGCCCTACGAGCAGTACTTC. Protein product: CASSMDRGPYEQYF.

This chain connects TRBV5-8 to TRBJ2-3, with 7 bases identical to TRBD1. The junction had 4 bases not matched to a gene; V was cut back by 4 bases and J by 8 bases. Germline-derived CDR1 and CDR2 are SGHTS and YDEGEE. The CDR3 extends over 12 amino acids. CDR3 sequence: CASSPDRATQYF. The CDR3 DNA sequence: TGTGCCAGCAGCCCCGACAGGGCTACGCAGTATTTT.

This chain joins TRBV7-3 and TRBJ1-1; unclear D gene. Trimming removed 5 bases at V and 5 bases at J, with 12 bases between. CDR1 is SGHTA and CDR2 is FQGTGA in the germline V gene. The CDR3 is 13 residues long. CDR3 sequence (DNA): TGTGCCAGCAGCATTCAAGCGGGAACTGAAGCTTTCTTT. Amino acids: CASSIQAGTEAFF.

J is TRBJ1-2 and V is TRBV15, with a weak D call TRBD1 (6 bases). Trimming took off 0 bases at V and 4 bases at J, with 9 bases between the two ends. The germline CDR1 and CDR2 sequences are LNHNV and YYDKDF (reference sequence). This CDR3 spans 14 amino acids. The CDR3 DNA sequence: TGTGCCACCAGCAGAGACAGGGGTAGCTATGGCTACACCTTC. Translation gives CATSRDRGSYGYTF.

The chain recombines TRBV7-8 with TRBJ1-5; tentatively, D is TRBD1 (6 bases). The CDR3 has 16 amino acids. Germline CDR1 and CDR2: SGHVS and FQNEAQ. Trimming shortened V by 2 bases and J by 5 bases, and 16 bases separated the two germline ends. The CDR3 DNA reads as TGTGCCAGCAGCTTAAGGGGGACAACCGATGATCAGCCCCAGCATTTT. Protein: CASSLRGTTDDQPQHF. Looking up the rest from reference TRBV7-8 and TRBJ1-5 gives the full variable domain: GAGVSQSPRYKVAKRGQDVALRCDPISGHVSLFWYQQALGQGPEFLTYFQNEAQLDKSGLPSDRFFAERPEGSVSTLKIQRTQQEDSAVYLCASSLRGTTDDQPQHFGDGTRLSIL.

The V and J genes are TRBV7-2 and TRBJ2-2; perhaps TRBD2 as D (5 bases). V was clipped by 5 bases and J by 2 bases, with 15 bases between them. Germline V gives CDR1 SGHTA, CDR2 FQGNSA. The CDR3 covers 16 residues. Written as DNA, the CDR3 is TGTGCCAGCAGCCCCAGACTAACCCCCAACACCGGGGAGCTGTTTTTT. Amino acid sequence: CASSPRLTPNTGELFF.